These 14 T cell receptor beta chains came from one sample sequenced in a study of OX40 agonist ivuxolimab in advanced cancers. Profiled with immunoSEQ multiplex PCR; TCRdb holds only in-frame clones, not every one. The sample shows roughly 63,000 clones, about four fifths of them seen only once. Sequencing used CD4+ or CD8+ T cells sorted from blood, obtained in a trial of the OX40 agonist ivuxolimab. These receptors were taken from an adult with an advanced solid tumor such as melanoma, head and neck, liver or kidney cancer.

The rearrangement links TRBV7-2 to TRBJ2-2; 8 bases map to TRBD2. This CDR3 is built from 15 residues. From germline, CDR1 is SGHTA and CDR2 FQGNSA. V lost 7 bases and J lost 6; bases outside the gene matches: 10. As DNA, the CDR3 is TGTGCCAGCATGGAGGGACTAGGCTATTCCGGGGAGCTGTTTTTT. Amino acid sequence: CASMEGLGYSGELFF.

The V call is TRBV11-1, the J call TRBJ2-7, with 7 bases fitting TRBD2. From germline, CDR1 is SGHAT and CDR2 FQDESV (reference sequence). The CDR3 sequence is 14 residues long. Germline trimming cut 5 bases from V and 7 bases from J; bases unmatched to any gene: 11. CDR3: CASSPYTPGGEQYF. The CDR3 coding sequence is TGTGCCAGCAGCCCATACACACCGGGGGGTGAGCAGTACTTC.

This clone was picked up a small number of times. V is TRBV7-9 and J is TRBJ1-4; D is unresolved. The CDR3 has 13 amino acids. Deletions cut 1 base from V and 2 bases from J, with 2 bases between. Germline V gene lookup returns CDR1 SEHNR and CDR2 FQNEAQ (reference sequence). The CDR3 region is CASSLVTNEKLFF. As DNA, the CDR3 is TGTGCCAGCAGCTTAGTTACTAATGAAAAACTGTTTTTT. Full variable domain (remainder filled in from reference TRBV7-9 and TRBJ1-4): DTGVSQNPRHKITKRGQNVTFRCDPISEHNRLYWYRQTLGQGPEFLTYFQNEAQLEKSRLLSDRFSAERPKGSFSTLEIQRTEQGDSAMYLCASSLVTNEKLFFGSGTQLSVL.

J is TRBJ1-2 and V is TRBV5-1; 8 positions agree with TRBD1. The CDR3 extends over 16 amino acids. From germline, CDR1 is SGHRS and CDR2 YFSETQ. V dropped 3 bases and J dropped 4; count of bases not matched to a gene: 11. In nucleotides, the CDR3 is TGCGCCAGCAGCTACCGGGACAGGTCTCTTTCCTATGGCTACACCTTC. Translated: CASSYRDRSLSYGYTF.

This chain links TRBV25-1 with TRBJ2-6; possible D gene TRBD2, 7 bases. Germline lookup yields CDR1 MGHDK and CDR2 SYGVNS. The CDR3 loop spans 16 amino acids. Trimming shortened V by 3 bases and J by 4 bases, and 13 bases separated the two germline ends. Written as DNA, the CDR3 is TGTGCCAGCAGTGATGGGGGGGCGCGAGGGGCCAACGTCCTGACTTTC. This translates into CASSDGGARGANVLTF.

This rearrangement joins TRBV30 to TRBJ2-3; either TRBD1 or TRBD2 may fit D (6 bases each). This CDR3 has 14 residues. V dropped 0 bases and J dropped 5 bases, with 12 bases sitting between them. CDR1 and CDR2 from the germline V gene are GTSNPN and SVGIG (reference sequence). The CDR3 DNA reads TGTGCCTGGAGTGTATGGGGGGCGGGAGATACGCAGTATTTT. This encodes CAWSVWGAGDTQYF.

The CDR3, as DNA: TGTGCCAGCAGCTTGGACAGCTTGAATGAGCAGTTCTTC. Protein sequence: CASSLDSLNEQFF. The chain employs TRBV5-4 and TRBJ2-1; D call uncertain. The CDR3 has 13 residues. The V gene's germline CDR1 is SGHNT and CDR2 YYREEE (reference sequence). Between the trimmed V and J ends, which lost 0 bases and 7 bases, there was a span of 8 bases.

The chain uses TRBV2 and TRBJ1-6; no clear D gene. This CDR3 is built from 15 residues. Between the trimmed V and J ends, which lost 5 bases and 7 bases, there was a span of 15 bases. CDR1 SNHLY and CDR2 FYNNEI come from the germline V gene. The CDR3 reads CASSLLSVRNSPLHF. The CDR3 DNA sequence: TGTGCCAGCAGTTTACTTTCGGTGAGAAATTCACCCCTCCACTTT.

V gene TRBV2 combines with J gene TRBJ2-3; 8 bases fit TRBD2. The CDR3 length is 14 residues. Germline loops: CDR1 SNHLY, CDR2 FYNNEI. With 6 bases clipped from V and 2 bases from J, the junction kept 4 bases outside the gene matches. DNA for the CDR3: TGTGCCAGCAGGCGGGGGGCCCACACAGATACGCAGTATTTT. Translating gives CASRRGAHTDTQYF.

The rearrangement uses TRBV4-2 and TRBJ2-3, with D perhaps given as TRBD1 or TRBD2 (5 bases each). The CDR3 length is 17 residues. The V gene lost 1 base and the J gene lost 2 bases, with 16 bases spanning the gap. Germline loops: CDR1 LGHNA, CDR2 YNFKEQ. In DNA, the CDR3 is TGTGCCAGCAGCCAAGGCAACAGGTTAGCGTACACAGATACGCAGTATTTT. Protein product: CASSQGNRLAYTDTQYF.

The chain uses TRBV9 and TRBJ2-2; 8 bases are a match to TRBD2. After removal of 0 bases from V and 0 bases from J, the junction contained 10 bases not matched to a gene. The CDR3 runs to 19 residues. The germline V gene has CDR1 SGDLS and CDR2 YYNGEE. CDR3 amino acids: CASSVGSAGGLANTGELFF. CDR3 sequence (DNA): TGTGCCAGCAGCGTAGGGTCTGCGGGGGGACTCGCGAACACCGGGGAGCTGTTTTTT.

The rearrangement uses TRBV18 and TRBJ2-7; 10 bases map to TRBD1. The CDR3 is 14 residues long. The ends lost 7 bases at V and 0 bases at J; junction bases unmatched: 3. Germline V gives CDR1 KGHSH, CDR2 LQKENI. Here the CDR3 DNA reads TGTGCCAGCTGTGGACAGGGGGACTCCTACGAGCAGTACTTC. Amino acids: CASCGQGDSYEQYF. Full variable domain (missing parts from reference TRBV18 and TRBJ2-7): NAGVMQNPRHLVRRRGQEARLRCSPMKGHSHVYWYRQLPEEGLKFMVYLQKENIIDESGMPKERFSAEFPKEGPSILRIQQVVRGDSAAYFCASCGQGDSYEQYFGPGTRLTVT.

The gene calls are TRBV7-6 and TRBJ2-3; 14 bases match TRBD2. CDR1 is SGHVS, CDR2 FNYEAQ, per germline. There are 16 residues in the CDR3. The V and J ends lost 5 bases and 5 bases, in that order; junction bases with no gene match: 6. CDR3 sequence (DNA): TGTGCCAGCAGCCCCCGACTAGCGGGGGGGCAAGATACGCAGTATTTT. Amino acid sequence: CASSPRLAGGQDTQYF.

V is TRBV19 and J is TRBJ1-5; 8 nucleotides agree with TRBD1. V lost 5 bases, J lost 5 bases, and 8 bases stayed unmatched. This CDR3 region has 15 residues. CDR1 is LNHDA and CDR2 is SQIVND in the germline V gene (reference sequence). The CDR3 coding sequence is TGTGCCAGTAGTCTTGGACAGGGCTTGTATCAGCCCCAGCATTTT. Protein: CASSLGQGLYQPQHF.